This T cell receptor (beta chain) was sequenced during a study of monozygotic twins with inflammatory bowel disease. Per germline, CDR1 LGHDT and CDR2 YNNKEL (reference sequence). The CDR3 totals 15 residues. TCRdb processed the 5' RACE reads again and assigns one entry to each CDR3 protein, with no DNA. This sample contains 200,000 to 250,000 distinct CDR3 sequences. General study points: There were differing immunosuppressive treatments, which may have added variability to patient repertoires.

Points on this clonotype: The antigen is undetermined.

The chain is built from TRBV3-1 and TRBJ2-4; TCRdb's D call of TRBD1 is untestable without DNA. Sequenced sample: blood. This clonotype was sampled from a human donor with ulcerative colitis or Crohn's disease, or a healthy co-twin of an affected twin (not recorded which). CDR3 loop: CASSPPGGVKNIQYF.